Included here is one T cell receptor (beta chain) sequence, with context. This sample stems from a study of cytomegalovirus exposure and HLA in healthy donors. With 2 bases clipped from V and 2 bases from J, the junction kept 9 bases outside the gene matches. Looked up from germline, CDR1 is SGHTA and CDR2 is FQGNSA. This CDR3 has 17 amino acids. The assay was immunoSEQ multiplex PCR, and TCRdb's table has in-frame clones only and misses some. The sample consists of about 160,000 clones, around 82% of them appearing once. V and J are TRBV7-2 and TRBJ2-3; 8 bases agree with TRBD1. The specimen sequenced was PBMCs. The source is a man aged 25 to 40 in good health and CMV-seropositive. The CDR3 nucleotides are TGTGCCAGCAGCTTAACACCGGGACAGGCACACACAGATACGCAGTATTTT. Translating it yields CASSLTPGQAHTDTQYF.